One T cell receptor (beta chain) is described in this entry. In this sample, this clone turned up once. What antigen it recognizes has not been identified. No base quality values were provided; no much bigger clone lies one nucleotide off. These data come from a study of T cell responses to AZD1222 COVID-19 vaccine (TCRdb year 2021). Broadly, across the study: AZD1222 recipients given second doses at about 4 weeks or at about 12 weeks were pooled, since spike-specific TCR depth and breadth were not found to differ between the two schedules. A total of under 250 trial participants underwent TCR sequencing, of whom about 200 had received two doses of AZD1222 and around 25 had received two doses of the MenACWY control vaccine. Trial participants were enrolled into age subgroups of 18-55, 56-69 and 70-plus years, which contained 148, 28 and 57 TCR-sequenced participants, respectively. What the research found in general, with its limitations: Because no day 14 peak-response samples were available, the repertoires could be characterized only after the peak T cell response. Conclusions about previously exposed vaccinees are limited, since just five or six AZD1222 recipients were seropositive for SARS-CoV-2 at baseline. The vaccine-associated CD4 TCRs covered the entire spike protein, and the dominant responses fell in regions 160-218 and 743-854. After two AZD1222 doses, both the breadth and the depth of spike-specific TCRs were significantly higher than at day 0 and than in MenACWY recipients. Reportedly, close to half of the unique spike-specific TCRs recognized epitopes lying outside the regions that are mutated in the B.1.351 and B.1.1.7 variants. The 56-69-year group was small, and its depth increase did not reach significance, likely because of low power. Participants were mostly white British, with more females than males. The authors suggested clonal diversity may have been underestimated.

Sample time point, as interpreted from the label and publication: baseline before first vaccination. Samples from vaccinated people were obtained from the UK trials COV001 and COV002, which included a single-blind randomized controlled phase 2/3 trial of AZD1222 (ChAdOx1 nCoV-19) in healthy adults. For TCRbeta chain sequencing, PBMC samples were collected from trial participants at day 0 and at day 28 after the second dose. V and J lose 3 bases and 4 bases, and a span of 10 bases separates them. Inclusive of the bounding cysteine and phenylalanine, the CDR3 is 14 residues long. Only CDR3 DNA is held: 42 bases, read in frame from base 1. From a lookup of the germline V gene (reference sequence), CDR1 and CDR2 are MNHEY and SMNVEV. The CDR3 regions of human TCRbeta chains were analyzed by immunosequencing. The original pipeline was this. Repertoire TCRs were matched against a reference library of SARS-CoV-2-specific TCRs generated with the MIRA antigen-specificity platform. Breadth was defined as the fraction of unique TCRs that were SARS-CoV-2-associated, and depth was defined as the fraction of total T cells that were SARS-CoV-2-associated. Using the MIRA data, each spike-specific TCR was mapped to the spike region that the TCR reacts to and placed in a CD4 or CD8 class. Log10-transformed breadth and depth values were compared by one-way ANOVA with Sidak's multiple comparisons tests. The source is immuneACCESS, and TCRdb retained only in-frame sequences with V and J called. Part of the clones is not carried over; for the studies checked, unresolved V genes explain less than half of this, and the remainder is unexplained. The DNA gave D and trimming, while V, J and clone size come from that table. The sample table lists over 100,000 clones, 87% of them with a count of one. The top ten hold roughly 5.3% of the sample.

This sample comprised peripheral blood, obtained on day 0 of AZD1222 vaccination. The clonotype was recovered from an adult in good health. The sequence links TRBV27 to TRBJ2-1; the D gene may be TRBD1 or TRBD2, since each aligns over 5 bases. The DNA sequence reads TGTGCCAGCAGTTTTTTGGGGGATTACAATGAGCAGTTCTTC. This codes for CASSFLGDYNEQFF.